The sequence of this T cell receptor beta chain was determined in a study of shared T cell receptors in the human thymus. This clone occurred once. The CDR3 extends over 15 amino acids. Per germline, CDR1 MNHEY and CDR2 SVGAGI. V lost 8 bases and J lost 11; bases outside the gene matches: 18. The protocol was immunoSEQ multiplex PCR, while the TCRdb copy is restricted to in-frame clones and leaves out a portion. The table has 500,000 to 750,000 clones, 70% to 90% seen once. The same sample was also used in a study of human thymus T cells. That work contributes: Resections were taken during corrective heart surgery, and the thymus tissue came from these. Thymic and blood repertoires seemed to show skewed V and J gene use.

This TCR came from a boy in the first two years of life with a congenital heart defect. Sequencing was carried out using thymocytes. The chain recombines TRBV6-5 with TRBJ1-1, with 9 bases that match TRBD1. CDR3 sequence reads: CASGLTGTGLGRAFF. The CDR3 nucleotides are TGTGCCAGCGGATTAACCGGGACAGGGCTCGGGAGGGCTTTCTTT.